This TCR beta chain derives from a study of T cell responses to AZD1222 COVID-19 vaccine. The CDR3 length is 12 residues. Trimming cost V 0 bases and J 6 bases; bases outside gene matches: 0. Germline CDR1 and CDR2: SGHDT and YYEEEE. TCRdb keeps only in-frame clones here, not all; method: immunoSEQ multiplex PCR. The table lists 120,000 to 150,000 clones, about 90% of them singletons. Comment on this clone: Other DNA sequences in the sample encode the same CDR3.

This TCR was recovered from an adult in good health. Sequenced here: peripheral blood, sampled on day 0 of MenACWY control vaccination. The V gene is TRBV5-6, the J gene TRBJ2-7, with 7 bases identical to TRBD2. This CDR3 is CASSLGTSEQYF. In nucleotides, the CDR3 is TGTGCCAGCAGCTTGGGGACTAGCGAGCAGTACTTC.